The present entry profiles one T cell receptor (beta chain) with its context. No antigen is known for it. The data were taken from a study of blood T cells in healthy people across ages. J was trimmed by 8 bases and V by 1 base; bases with no gene match: 7. The germline V gene has CDR1 LNHNV and CDR2 YYDKDF (reference sequence). The CDR3 consists of 15 residues. A second PCR, run for roughly 7 to 11 cycles, used a sample-barcoded 5' primer plus a J-beta primer mix. With 12 random nucleotides, a template-switch adaptor tagged each individual cDNA molecule. TCRdb processed the 5' RACE reads anew with MiXCR; each CDR3 protein has one entry. The repertoire holds about a million distinct CDR3 sequences, with roughly 43% as singletons. The study, taken as a whole, reports: TCR beta diversity per million T cells fell roughly linearly with age.

The rearrangement uses TRBV15 and TRBJ1-2; 10 bases align to TRBD1. Sequences were obtained from blood. This TCR was sampled from a man aged 25-40 years in good health. CDR3 DNA sequence: TGTGCCACCAGCAGAGTCGACAGGGGGCAGGGGGGCTACACCTTC. As protein: CATSRVDRGQGGYTF.